These 14 T cell receptor beta chains share one sample of origin, sequenced in a study of T cells in Graves' hyperthyroidism and ophthalmopathy (dated by TCRdb to the late 2010s). Receptor amplification or capture employed multiplex PCR. The reads were generated on an Illumina HiSeq 2000. The TCR beta CDR3 regions were amplified from the RNA transcripts. The first round of RT-PCR for the TCR CDR3 was performed with the HTBI primer set and the Qiagen OneStep RT-PCR kit. TCRdb reworked the public reads: Q25 trimming with fastp, MiXCR clone assembly, productive beta chains retained. Each entry merges the rows of one CDR3 protein and shows their most common DNA and genes. The sample table shows more than 300,000 distinct CDR3 sequences, and 13% are seen once. The leading ten clones occupy around a tenth of the sample. The sample taken for sequencing was blood. These receptors were obtained from a woman younger than 30 with Graves' hyperthyroidism.

The gene calls are TRBV27 and TRBJ1-2; 8 bases are a match to TRBD1. CDR1 and CDR2 (germline): MNHEY, SMNVEV (reference sequence). V dropped 4 bases and J dropped 4; count of bases not matched to a gene: 5. The CDR3 has 14 amino acids. The DNA for the CDR3 is TGTGCCAGCAGTTCGGGACAGGTCTCCTATGGCTACACCTTC. It encodes CASSSGQVSYGYTF.

This clonotype has a count of ten or more. V gene TRBV13 combines with J gene TRBJ2-1; 10 bases are a match to TRBD2. The CDR3 covers 15 residues. J was trimmed by 5 bases and V by 3 bases; bases with no gene match: 4. The germline V gene has CDR1 PRHDT and CDR2 FYEKMQ (reference sequence). The CDR3 nucleotides read TGTGCCAGCAGCTTTCGGACTAGCGGACACAATGAGCAGTTCTTC. Translation gives CASSFRTSGHNEQFF.

Turning to this clonotype: It may be a read error: a sequence one base away is much more abundant. The DNA for the CDR3 is TGTACCAGCAGCGGGACTACCCCCTCCTACGAGCAGTACTTC. Amino acid sequence: CTSSGTTPSYEQYF. The V call is TRBV3-1, the J call TRBJ2-7; 7 bases match TRBD2. The CDR3 has 14 amino acids. Germline CDR1 and CDR2: LGHDT and YNNKEL (reference sequence).

This clonotype came up many times. V is TRBV6-5 and J is TRBJ1-5, with TRBD1 identical over 9 bases. CDR1 is MNHEY and CDR2 is SVGAGI in the germline V gene. The V gene end was trimmed by 0 bases and the J gene end by 1 base; junction bases not matched to a gene: 10. The CDR3 spans 19 residues. The CDR3 region has the DNA TGTGCCAGCAGTTACTCGAACTTGGGGACAGGGTTGAGCAATCAGCCCCAGCATTTT. Translated, it gives CASSYSNLGTGLSNQPQHF.

This chain connects TRBV19 to TRBJ1-1; perhaps TRBD1 as D (5 bases). In germline, CDR1 is LNHDA, CDR2 SQIVND (reference sequence). CDR3 length: 14 residues. Trimming removed 3 bases at V and 3 bases at J, with 11 bases between. Here the CDR3 reads CASSIQRGYTEAFF. The DNA of the CDR3 is TGTGCCAGTAGTATTCAACGGGGGTACACTGAAGCTTTCTTT.

This clonotype was observed many times. V gene TRBV18 combines with J gene TRBJ2-7; 8 bases match TRBD1. V was pared by 6 bases and J by 2 bases, with 3 bases of the junction left unmatched. Germline V gene data show CDR1 as KGHSH and CDR2 as LQKENI. This CDR3 contains 13 residues. CDR3 sequence: CASSAGGTYEQYF. In nucleotides, the CDR3 is TGTGCCAGCTCTGCAGGGGGCACCTACGAGCAGTACTTC.

This clonotype occurred many times. The chain carries TRBV12-3 or TRBV12-4 and TRBJ2-3, with a weak D call TRBD2 (6 bases). The V gene lost 3 bases and the J gene lost 9 bases, with 22 bases spanning the gap. The CDR3 covers 16 residues. The CDR3 reads CASSFLVGEALATQYF. The CDR3, as DNA: TGTGCCAGCAGTTTCCTCGTGGGGGAGGCGCTTGCCACGCAGTATTTT.

This clonotype was detected ten times or more. This chain connects TRBV5-1 to TRBJ1-2; tentative D call: TRBD1 (5 bases). V lost 5 bases, J lost 3 bases, and 14 bases lay in between. The CDR3 totals 14 residues. Germline CDR1 reads SGHRS; CDR2 reads YFSETQ. CDR3 nucleotides: TGCGCCAGCAGTTCCGTCGGGGCCGACTATGGCTACACCTTC. The encoded protein is CASSSVGADYGYTF.

This clonotype came up many times. V is TRBV28 and J is TRBJ1-1; unclear D gene. The CDR3 sequence is 13 residues long. CDR1 and CDR2 (germline): MDHEN, SYDVKM. Trimming took 7 bases from V and 3 from J, leaving 12 bases between them. CDR3 sequence: CASIRRVHTEAFF. CDR3 nucleotides: TGTGCCAGCATCCGGAGGGTCCACACTGAAGCTTTCTTT.

This clonotype was found many times. The chain joins TRBV20-1 to TRBJ2-7, with 9 nucleotides matching TRBD1. The CDR3 is 18 residues long. The V gene's germline CDR1 is DFQATT and CDR2 SNEGSKA (reference sequence). Trimming removed 5 bases from V and 2 bases from J; junction bases left unmatched: 19. Written as DNA, the CDR3 is TGCAGTGCTCTATCCATCAGCGGACGGACAGGGGCTACCTACGAGCAGTACTTC. This encodes CSALSISGRTGATYEQYF.

The rearrangement joins TRBV15 to TRBJ2-3; D unresolved. The CDR3 has 14 amino acids. The V and J ends lost 0 bases and 13 bases respectively, with 17 bases between them. Germline V gene data show CDR1 as LNHNV and CDR2 as YYDKDF (reference sequence). This CDR3 is CATSRENVPGRKYF. The CDR3 DNA reads as TGTGCCACCAGCAGAGAGAACGTCCCGGGTCGCAAGTATTTT.

The chain has TRBV5-6 and TRBJ2-7, with TRBD1 matching over 8 bases. CDR1 and CDR2 (germline): SGHDT, YYEEEE. This CDR3 spans 13 amino acids. V shed 0 bases and J 9 bases; nucleotides not matched to a gene: 5. CDR3 coding DNA: TGTGCCAGCAGCTTGGTCCGGGGGACAGGGCAGTACTTC. Translation gives CASSLVRGTGQYF.

The rearrangement uses TRBV28 and TRBJ1-1; D is unclear. With 5 bases removed from V and 1 base from J, the gap between germline ends came to 14 bases. The germline V gene has CDR1 MDHEN and CDR2 SYDVKM. CDR3 size: 15 residues. The CDR3: CASSDIRKTNTEAFF. The CDR3 DNA is TGTGCCAGCAGTGATATCCGGAAGACGAACACTGAAGCTTTCTTT.

This clonotype has only a few counts. V usage is TRBV4-3 and J usage is TRBJ2-7; no reliable D call. V shed 1 base and J shed 2 bases, with 9 bases lying between them. The CDR3 runs 14 residues. The germline CDR1 and CDR2 sequences are LGHNA and YSLEER. For the CDR3, the DNA is TGCGCCAGCAGCCAAGTATTCCCCCCCTACGAGCAGTACTTC. Protein: CASSQVFPPYEQYF.